One sample yielded the 18 T cell receptor beta chains listed below, sequenced in a study of blood T cell repertoires in COVID-19. TCRdb keeps only in-frame clones here, not all; method: immunoSEQ multiplex PCR. The table shows under 200,000 clones, with more than 65% occurring only once. Source material: PBMCs or T cells enriched from blood (not recorded which). The source is a woman aged 40 to 49 with acute COVID-19.

This clone was counted a few times. The chain combines TRBV11-3 with TRBJ1-3, with D perhaps matching TRBD1 (6 bases). Trimming removed 6 bases from V and 0 bases from J, with 24 bases in between. Germline V gene lookup returns CDR1 SGHNT and CDR2 YENEEA. The CDR3 has 19 residues. CDR3 sequence: CASSFTSGHPSPSGNTIYF. CDR3 nucleotide sequence: TGTGCCAGCAGTTTCACTTCGGGACACCCGTCCCCCTCTGGAAACACCATATATTTT. Complete variable domain (other parts from reference TRBV11-3 and TRBJ1-3): EAGVVQSPRYKIIEKKQPVAFWCNPISGHNTLYWYLQNLGQGPELLIRYENEEAVDDSQLPKDRFSAERLKGVDSTLKIQPAELGDSAVYLCASSFTSGHPSPSGNTIYFGEGSWLTVV.

This chain connects TRBV12-1 to TRBJ1-2; the D call of TRBD1 is as the table states it, not checked on the DNA. TRBV12-1 is recorded as a pseudogene. The CDR3 extends over 16 amino acids. The CDR3 DNA follows: TGTGCCAGCAGCTCCCGGGGAGGGACAGGGGAGGGTGGCTACACCTTC. This codes for CASSSRGGTGEGGYTF.

The chain couples TRBV27 to TRBJ1-1, with D perhaps TRBD1 (5 bases). V was clipped by 2 bases and J by 4 bases, with 14 bases between them. This CDR3 comprises 15 residues. In germline, CDR1 is MNHEY, CDR2 SMNVEV (reference sequence). CDR3 in amino acids: CASSLRGPPGTEAFF. CDR3 DNA: TGTGCCAGCAGTTTAAGGGGTCCGCCGGGCACTGAAGCTTTCTTT.

The rearrangement joins TRBV10-3 to TRBJ1-1; D unclear. V was pared by 8 bases and J by 5 bases, with 15 bases between. The CDR3 runs 13 residues. Germline-derived CDR1 and CDR2 are ENHRY and SYGVKD. For the CDR3, the DNA is TGTGCCATCTCCATCTACCGAGGGACTGAAGCTTTCTTT. It translates to CAISIYRGTEAFF.

The chain is built from TRBV3-1 (or the pseudogene TRBV3-2) and TRBJ2-7; TRBD2 matches at 13 bases. The V gene's germline CDR1 is LGHDT and CDR2 YNNKEL (reference sequence). This CDR3 contains 16 residues. Trimming took 1 base from V and 3 from J; bases not matched to a gene: 3. The CDR3 sequence is CASSQAGLAGYYEQYF. In DNA form, the CDR3 reads TGTGCCAGCAGCCAAGCGGGACTAGCGGGATACTACGAGCAGTACTTC.

This chain joins TRBV9 and TRBJ2-7; a weak D match, TRBD2 (5 bases). V lost 3 bases and J lost 7, with 23 bases in between. The CDR3 is 16 amino acids. Germline V CDR1 and CDR2: SGDLS, YYNGEE. This CDR3 is CASSASLVAGVGEQYF. The CDR3 DNA sequence: TGTGCCAGCAGCGCCTCCCTGGTAGCCGGGGTAGGGGAGCAGTACTTC. The full variable domain, in which reference TRBV9 and TRBJ2-7 provide the parts outside the CDR3, is DSGVTQTPKHLITATGQRVTLRCSPRSGDLSVYWYQQSLDQGLQFLIQYYNGEERAKGNILERFSAQQFPDLHSELNLSSLELGDSALYFCASSASLVAGVGEQYFGPGTRLTVT.

This chain joins TRBV6-1 and TRBJ2-1, with D perhaps matching TRBD2 (5 bases). V lost 3 bases and J lost 3, with 12 bases in between. Germline V gene sequence: CDR1 MNHNS, CDR2 SASEGT. The CDR3 contains 15 residues. The CDR3 sequence is CASSEGRGLYNEQFF. CDR3 sequence (DNA): TGTGCCAGCAGTGAGGGGAGAGGACTCTACAATGAGCAGTTCTTC.

The genes are TRBV15 and TRBJ2-5, with 9 nucleotides matching TRBD2. The germline V gene has CDR1 LNHNV and CDR2 YYDKDF (reference sequence). Germline trimming cut 1 base from V and 1 base from J; bases unmatched to any gene: 1. The CDR3 loop spans 15 amino acids. For the CDR3, the DNA is TGTGCCACCAGCAGAGGTAGCGGGAGCCAAGAGACCCAGTACTTC. It codes for CATSRGSGSQETQYF.

The genes are TRBV2 and TRBJ2-1; D not certain. Germline CDR1 is SNHLY and CDR2 is FYNNEI. The CDR3 has 15 amino acids. Trimming stripped 3 bases from V and 0 bases from J, with 9 bases between. As DNA, the CDR3 is TGTGCCAGCAGTGAGGCACCAAGCTCCTACAATGAGCAGTTCTTC. Translation: CASSEAPSSYNEQFF. Based on the CDR3 plus reference TRBV2 and TRBJ2-1, the full variable domain is EPEVTQTPSHQVTQMGQEVILRCVPISNHLYFYWYRQILGQKVEFLVSFYNNEISEKSEIFDDQFSVERPDGSNFTLKIRSTKLEDSAMYFCASSEAPSSYNEQFFGPGTRLTVL.

V is TRBV29-1 and J is TRBJ1-2; D may be TRBD1 (5 bases). The CDR3 loop spans 12 amino acids. V lost 2 bases and J lost 8, with 12 bases in between. CDR1 SQVTM and CDR2 ANQGSEA come from the germline V gene. CDR3 residues: CSVESLRGGYTF. The CDR3 DNA is TGCAGCGTTGAATCCCTTAGGGGCGGCTACACCTTC.

The chain links TRBV27 to TRBJ2-2, with D perhaps TRBD2 (6 bases). In germline, CDR1 is MNHEY, CDR2 SMNVEV (reference sequence). V was cut by 4 bases and J by 5 bases, with 11 bases left in between. The length of the CDR3 is 14 residues. The CDR3 protein is CASSSRDPTGELFF. The CDR3 DNA sequence: TGTGCCAGCAGTTCGCGGGACCCAACCGGGGAGCTGTTTTTT.

CDR3 sequence reads: CSVGPDTQYF. CDR3 in DNA: TGCAGCGTTGGGCCAGATACGCAGTATTTT. The chain couples TRBV29-1 to TRBJ2-3; no firm D call. Germline values: CDR1 SQVTM, CDR2 ANQGSEA. V lost 4 bases and J lost 4, with 3 bases in between. The CDR3 covers 10 residues.

The gene calls are TRBV12-5 and TRBJ2-5; 8 bases map to TRBD1. This CDR3 region has 19 residues. Germline CDR1 and CDR2: LGHNT and FRNRAP. The junction had 13 bases not matched to a gene; V was cut back by 1 base and J by 0 bases. The CDR3 loop reads CASGLEFASTGANQETQYF. CDR3 nucleotides: TGTGCTAGTGGTTTGGAGTTCGCCTCGACAGGGGCGAACCAAGAGACCCAGTACTTC.

The chain combines TRBV19 with TRBJ2-5; perhaps TRBD1 as D (7 bases). This CDR3 is 13 amino acids long. The ends were cut back, 8 bases at V and 7 bases at J, with 17 bases in the middle. The germline V gene has CDR1 LNHDA and CDR2 SQIVND (reference sequence). As DNA, the CDR3 is TGTGCCAGTCGCCGACAGGGAGGCGCGACCCAGTACTTC. Translating it yields CASRRQGGATQYF.

Points on this clone: Distinct nucleotide sequences in the sample also encode this CDR3. This chain links TRBV13 with TRBJ1-3; D is undetermined. The CDR3 totals 15 residues. With 3 bases removed from V and 0 bases from J, the gap between germline ends came to 9 bases. Germline V CDR1 and CDR2: PRHDT, FYEKMQ (reference sequence). CDR3 loop: CASSLDSSSGNTIYF. DNA of the CDR3: TGTGCCAGCAGCTTGGACTCCAGCTCTGGAAACACCATATATTTT.

V gene TRBV27 combines with J gene TRBJ2-3, with 7 bases that match TRBD2. Germline values: CDR1 MNHEY, CDR2 SMNVEV (reference sequence). The CDR3 consists of 15 residues. After removal of 6 bases from V and 3 bases from J, the junction contained 9 bases not matched to a gene. The CDR3 spells CASSRLGEGTDTQYF. CDR3 sequence (DNA): TGTGCCAGCAGCCGCCTGGGGGAGGGGACAGATACGCAGTATTTT.

The rearrangement links TRBV6-5 to TRBJ1-4; the D is unclear. Trimming removed 8 bases at V and 7 bases at J, with 5 bases between. Germline values: CDR1 MNHEY, CDR2 SVGAGI. The CDR3 spans 10 residues. CDR3 nucleotides: TGTGCCAGCTCATCTGAAAAACTGTTTTTT. Protein: CASSSEKLFF.

This chain links TRBV3-1 (or the pseudogene TRBV3-2) with TRBJ2-7; 7 bases map to TRBD2. CDR3 length: 15 residues. Germline assignment: CDR1 LGHDT and CDR2 YNNKEL (reference sequence). The trim removed 7 bases at V and 6 bases at J, leaving 15 bases unmatched. The CDR3 nucleotides read TGTGCCAGCACCTCATTCGGGGGAGGGCCGACCGAGCAGTACTTC. Translating gives CASTSFGGGPTEQYF.